This passage covers 3 T cell receptor beta chains from one sample sequenced in a study of radiation and T cells in renal cell carcinoma. TCRdb's copy holds only in-frame clones and misses some; the assay was immunoSEQ multiplex PCR. The data contain about 18,000 clones, less than 65% of them seen just once; the ten biggest clones take up approximately 12%. Documented treatment: 15 Gy SBRT to primary tumor, nephrectomy 4 weeks later. The source was tumor tissue, collected from a patient whose treatment included radiotherapy and nephrectomy. The receptors here all came from a man aged 50 to 60 with renal cell carcinoma.

This clone was picked up a small number of times. The V and J genes are TRBV5-1 and TRBJ1-2; D uncertain. V lost 4 bases, J lost 8 bases, and 12 bases lay in between. CDR1 and CDR2 (germline): SGHRS, YFSETQ. The CDR3 sequence is 12 residues long. In DNA, the CDR3 is TGCGCCAGCAGCCCGCCTGATTTCGGCTACACCTTC. It codes for CASSPPDFGYTF. Full variable domain (remainder filled in from reference TRBV5-1 and TRBJ1-2): KAGVTQTPRYLIKTRGQQVTLSCSPISGHRSVSWYQQTPGQGLQFLFEYFSETQRNKGNFPGRFSGRQFSNSRSEMNVSTLELGDSALYLCASSPPDFGYTFGSGTRLTVV.

This sequence joins TRBV7-3 and TRBJ2-1; a possible D gene is TRBD2 (5 bases). Germline values: CDR1 SGHTA, CDR2 FQGTGA. The CDR3 extends over 13 amino acids. V gave up 5 bases and J gave up 3 bases, with 8 bases separating them. The CDR3 is CASSVRDYNEQFF. The CDR3 DNA reads TGTGCCAGCAGCGTCCGGGACTACAATGAGCAGTTCTTC. Using reference TRBV7-3 and TRBJ2-1 for the parts outside the CDR3, the full variable domain is GAGVSQTPSNKVTEKGKYVELRCDPISGHTALYWYRQSLGQGPEFLIYFQGTGAADDSGLPNDRFFAVRPEGSVSTLKIQRTERGDSAVYLCASSVRDYNEQFFGPGTRLTVL.

J is TRBJ2-7 and V is TRBV29-1; 11 bases map to TRBD2. J gave up 6 bases and V 4 bases, and 20 bases lay outside the gene matches. The length of the CDR3 is 18 residues. In germline, CDR1 is SQVTM, CDR2 ANQGSEA. The CDR3 sequence: CSVVPPPTSGVYRGEQYF. The CDR3 coding sequence is TGCAGCGTTGTCCCCCCCCCGACTAGCGGGGTTTACAGGGGCGAGCAGTACTTC.